The T cell receptor (beta chain) under discussion was sequenced for a study of blood T cell repertoires in COVID-19. About the study: There were acute and convalescent COVID-19 samples, and they came from the United States, Italy and Spain. The analysed material was cDNA or gDNA that came from T cells, B-cell-depleted T cells, or PBMCs.

The CDR3 has 15 residues. In germline, CDR1 is MGHRA, CDR2 YSYEKL. V lost 1 base to trimming and J lost 8 bases; unmatched junction nucleotides: 7. In the study's own analysis: Amplified reference gene primers provided the basis for estimating nucleated cell counts. Using immunoSEQ multiplex PCR, the repertoire was profiled, and TCRdb retains in-frame clones only, with some absent. V, J and clone size are taken as reported in that table, and D and trimming were inferred from the DNA itself. The sample holds 75,000 to 90,000 clones; 85% are singletons and the top ten take more than 15%. The chain links TRBV4-1 to TRBJ2-1, with 8 nucleotides matching TRBD1. Sequenced: peripheral blood. The receptor was derived from a man of 80 years or more with active or convalescent COVID-19. The CDR3 protein is CASSQGTGNRYEQFF. The CDR3 DNA sequence: TGCGCCAGCAGCCAAGGGACAGGGAATAGGTATGAGCAGTTCTTC.